This T cell receptor (beta chain) was sequenced in a study of T cells after yellow fever vaccination. Template-switching 5'RACE yielded the TCR cDNA; a universal primer site and UMIs were added in the process. MiXCR was run by TCRdb on the 5' RACE reads, yielding one entry per CDR3 protein. The data contain 500,000 to 650,000 distinct CDR3 sequences, roughly an eighth of them singletons. Note on this clonotype: Antigen: not known.

Overall study findings and caveats: A large majority of primary-vaccination clones showed up again after the booster (around 96% CD4, 88% CD8). Some clonotypes, a small share, were shared between CD4 and CD8 compartments.

There are 16 residues in the CDR3. With V trimmed by 5 bases and J by 6 bases, 11 bases remained unmatched. From germline, CDR1 is DFQATT and CDR2 SNEGSKA (reference sequence). This material consisted of PBMCs, taken on the day of the yellow fever booster vaccination. The V and J genes are TRBV20-1 and TRBJ2-1; 12 bases fit TRBD2. The clonotype was recovered from a man aged 25-45 years who received the YFV17D yellow fever vaccine. CDR3: CSAPNSSSGRVNEQFF. Here the CDR3 DNA reads TGCAGTGCTCCGAACTCTTCTAGCGGGAGGGTCAATGAGCAGTTCTTC.